The sequence of this T cell receptor beta chain was determined in a study of blood T cell repertoires in COVID-19. The table came from immunoSEQ multiplex PCR; TCRdb's copy has only in-frame clones and leaves some out. The sample contains tens of thousands of clones, roughly 88% of which appear only once. Trimming took 8 bases from V and 5 from J; bases not matched to a gene: 12. The CDR3 loop spans 15 amino acids. The sequence was collected from a woman older than 75 with acute or convalescent COVID-19. Sequencing used peripheral blood. The chain carries TRBV23-1 and TRBJ2-5; TRBD2 agrees at 9 bases. TRBV23-1 is filed as an ORF, its function uncertain. The CDR3 DNA follows: TGCGCCAGCGGCCTTGGCGGGGGGGCTCGGGAGACCCAGTACTTC. It is translated as CASGLGGGARETQYF.